The clone carrying this T cell receptor (beta chain) was observed a single time. Its antigen remains unknown. CD4+ cell separation produced CD45RA+ naive and CD45RA-negative memory subsets. These data come from a study of shared clonotypes between healthy human individuals. The study's findings and limits: Larger estimated richness was generally recorded for naive subsets relative to memory subsets.

Some 30,000 T cell genomes (roughly 220 ng DNA) went into each sorted-subset replicate. Some clones are missing from TCRdb's copy, which holds only in-frame ones; the method was immunoSEQ multiplex PCR. Among about 1.1 million clones listed, around three quarters were seen once. Trimming left V 0 bases short and J 4 bases short, with 10 bases between. The CDR3 loop spans 14 amino acids. Germline V lookup: CDR1 SGHNT, CDR2 YYREEE (reference sequence). The chain carries TRBV5-4 and TRBJ1-1, with D possibly being TRBD1 (5 bases). The sequence was collected from a man between 18 and 35 years old in good health. Some clones in this sample may be carry-over from other donors' samples. Sequencing was carried out using memory CD4+ T cells from PBMCs. Subset specified: CD45RA-negative fraction. CDR3 in amino acids: CASSLEWGGTEAFF. CDR3 nucleotide sequence: TGTGCCAGCAGCTTGGAATGGGGCGGCACTGAAGCTTTCTTT.